This is a list of T cell receptor beta chains from one sample in a study of shared clonotypes between healthy human individuals. Clones were sequenced by immunoSEQ multiplex PCR, and TCRdb holds only the in-frame ones, with some missing. The table lists roughly 2.5 million clones, more than 90% of them singletons, with 0.13% to 0.15% in the top ten. Input material: naive CD4+ T cells sorted from blood. The receptors derive from a man younger than 30 in good health. CDR3s include the opening cysteine and the closing phenylalanine or tryptophan. A D gene is named only where the DNA matches it firmly. Size is omitted from some rows. Given values are once, few, many or a class for expanded clones.

- TRBJ2-1 TRBV7-8 TRBD2 CASTAMAGGYTYNEQFF TGTGCCAGCACCGCCATGGCGGGGGGGTATACCTACAATGAGCAGTTCTTC
- TRBJ2-7 TRBV5-1 TRBD1 CASSSWTGVNYEQYF TGCGCCAGCAGCTCATGGACAGGGGTGAACTACGAGCAGTACTTC
- TRBJ2-5 TRBV5-8 TRBD2 CASSLDPSGRETQYF TGTGCCAGCAGCTTGGATCCTAGCGGGAGAGAGACCCAGTACTTC
- TRBJ2-1 TRBV19 - CASSPQGGLVGNEQFF TGTGCCAGTAGCCCACAGGGCGGCTTGGTGGGCAATGAGCAGTTCTTC
- TRBJ2-7 TRBV9 - CASSVAWGSSYEQYF TGTGCCAGCAGCGTAGCCTGGGGGAGCTCCTACGAGCAGTACTTC
- TRBJ2-7 TRBV4-1 - CASSQEVSYEQYF TGCGCCAGCAGCCAAGAGGTTTCCTACGAGCAGTACTTC
- TRBJ1-4 TRBV28 TRBD1 CASSATGRWEKLFF TGTGCCAGCAGTGCGACAGGGCGGTGGGAAAAACTGTTTTTT
few TRBJ1-4 TRBV4-1 TRBD1 CASMEDRSLLGEKLFF TGCGCCAGTATGGAGGACAGGAGTCTGCTGGGTGAAAAACTGTTTTTT
- TRBJ2-7 TRBV19 TRBD1 CASSLGQGTIPYEQYF TGTGCCAGTAGTCTAGGACAGGGGACTATTCCCTACGAGCAGTACTTC
once TRBJ1-2 TRBV18 - CASSTGSGDYGYTF TGTGCCAGCTCAACCGGCTCCGGGGACTATGGCTACACCTTC
- TRBJ1-6 TRBV28 TRBD1 CASSLTGGNSPLHF TGTGCCAGCAGTTTGACAGGGGGTAATTCACCCCTCCACTTT
- TRBJ1-1 TRBV27 TRBD1 CASRTTGGWTEAFF TGTGCCAGCAGGACGACAGGGGGATGGACTGAAGCTTTCTTT
- TRBJ2-3 TRBV5-1 TRBD2 CASSSAGKGTDTQYF TGCGCCAGCAGCTCAGCGGGGAAAGGCACAGATACGCAGTATTTT
- TRBJ1-2 TRBV19 - CATSDGASSLYGYTF TGTGCCACCTCGGACGGAGCCTCAAGTCTCTATGGCTACACCTTC
once TRBJ2-1 TRBV19 - CASSIRPGDNEQFF TGTGCCAGTAGTATCAGGCCCGGGGACAATGAGCAGTTCTTC
- TRBJ2-7 TRBV2 - CASIGSFYEQYF TGTGCCAGCATAGGCAGTTTCTACGAGCAGTACTTC
- TRBJ2-2 TRBV25-1 - CASSGGATNTGELFF TGTGCCAGCAGTGGGGGAGCGACGAACACCGGGGAGCTGTTTTTT
once TRBJ1-5 TRBV19 - CASSSRGLSNQPQHF TGTGCCAGTAGCTCCAGGGGTTTGAGCAATCAGCCCCAGCATTTT